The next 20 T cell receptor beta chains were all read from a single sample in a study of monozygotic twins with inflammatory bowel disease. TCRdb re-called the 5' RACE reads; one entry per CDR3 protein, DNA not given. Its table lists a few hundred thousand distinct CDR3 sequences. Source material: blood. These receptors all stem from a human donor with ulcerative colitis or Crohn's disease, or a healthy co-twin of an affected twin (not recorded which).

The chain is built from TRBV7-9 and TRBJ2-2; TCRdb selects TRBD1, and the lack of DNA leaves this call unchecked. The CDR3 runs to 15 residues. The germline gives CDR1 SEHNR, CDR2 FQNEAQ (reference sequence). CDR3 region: CASSPDRGGTGELFF.

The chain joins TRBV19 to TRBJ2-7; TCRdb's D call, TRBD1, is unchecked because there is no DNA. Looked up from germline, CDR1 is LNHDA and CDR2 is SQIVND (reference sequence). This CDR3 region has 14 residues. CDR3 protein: CASSVRGTMDEQYF.

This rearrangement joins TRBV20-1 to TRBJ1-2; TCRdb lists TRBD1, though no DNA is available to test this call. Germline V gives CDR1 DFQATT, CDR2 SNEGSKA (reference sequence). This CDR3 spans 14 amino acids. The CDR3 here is CSAQHLQGLEGYTF.

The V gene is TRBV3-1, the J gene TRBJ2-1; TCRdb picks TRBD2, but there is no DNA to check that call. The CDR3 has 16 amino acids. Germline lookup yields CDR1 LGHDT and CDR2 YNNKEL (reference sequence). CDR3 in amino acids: CASSHLAGFSYNEQFF.

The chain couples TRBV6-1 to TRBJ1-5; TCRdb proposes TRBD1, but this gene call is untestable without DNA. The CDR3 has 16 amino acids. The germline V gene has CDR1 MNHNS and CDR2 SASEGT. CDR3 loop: CASSASDRGSNQPQHF.

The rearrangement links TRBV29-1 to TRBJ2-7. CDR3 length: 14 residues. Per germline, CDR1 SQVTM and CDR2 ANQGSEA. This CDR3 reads CSVDLGQGPHEQYF.

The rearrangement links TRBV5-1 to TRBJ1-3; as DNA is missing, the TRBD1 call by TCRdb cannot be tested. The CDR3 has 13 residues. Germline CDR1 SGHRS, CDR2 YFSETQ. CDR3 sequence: CASRGDLGNTIYF.

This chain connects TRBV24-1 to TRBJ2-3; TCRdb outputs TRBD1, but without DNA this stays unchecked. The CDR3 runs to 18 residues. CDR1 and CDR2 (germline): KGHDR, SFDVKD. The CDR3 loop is CATSDPRTDAGFTDTQYF.

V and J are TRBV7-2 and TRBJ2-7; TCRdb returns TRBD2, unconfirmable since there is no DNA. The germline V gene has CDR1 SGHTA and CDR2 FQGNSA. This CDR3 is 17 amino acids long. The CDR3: CASSWEKATSGKYEQYF.

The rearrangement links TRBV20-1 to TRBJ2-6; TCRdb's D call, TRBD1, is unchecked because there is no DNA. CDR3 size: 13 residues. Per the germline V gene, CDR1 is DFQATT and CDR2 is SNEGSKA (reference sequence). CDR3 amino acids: CSVRVSGANVLTF.

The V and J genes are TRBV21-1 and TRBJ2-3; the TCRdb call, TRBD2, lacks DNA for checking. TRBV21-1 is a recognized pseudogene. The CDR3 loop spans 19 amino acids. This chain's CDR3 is CASSAPGLAVGPSTDTQYF.

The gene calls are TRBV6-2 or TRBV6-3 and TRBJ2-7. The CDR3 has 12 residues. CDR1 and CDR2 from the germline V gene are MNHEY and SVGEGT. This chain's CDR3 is CASSLLKSSPYF.

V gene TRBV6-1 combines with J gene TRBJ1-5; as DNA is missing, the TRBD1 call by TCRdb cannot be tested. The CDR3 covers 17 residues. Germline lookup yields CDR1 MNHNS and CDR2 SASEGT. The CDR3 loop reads CASSPGQGSFGNQPQHF.

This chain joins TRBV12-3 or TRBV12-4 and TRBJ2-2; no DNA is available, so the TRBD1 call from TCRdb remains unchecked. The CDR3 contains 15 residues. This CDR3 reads CASSWGQGSTGELFF.

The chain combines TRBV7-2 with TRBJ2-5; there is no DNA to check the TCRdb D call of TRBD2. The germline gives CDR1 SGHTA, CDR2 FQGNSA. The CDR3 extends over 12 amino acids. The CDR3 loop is CASSEGGKTQYF.

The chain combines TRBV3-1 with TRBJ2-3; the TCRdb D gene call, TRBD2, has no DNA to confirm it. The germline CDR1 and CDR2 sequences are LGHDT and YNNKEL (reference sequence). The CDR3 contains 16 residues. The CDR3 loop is CASTPGIAGALDTQYF.

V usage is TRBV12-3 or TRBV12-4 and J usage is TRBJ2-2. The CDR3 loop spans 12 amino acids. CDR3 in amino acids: CASTTPAGELFF.

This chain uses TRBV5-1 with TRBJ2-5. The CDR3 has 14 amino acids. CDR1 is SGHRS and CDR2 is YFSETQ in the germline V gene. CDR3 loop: CASSLLGLGETQYF.

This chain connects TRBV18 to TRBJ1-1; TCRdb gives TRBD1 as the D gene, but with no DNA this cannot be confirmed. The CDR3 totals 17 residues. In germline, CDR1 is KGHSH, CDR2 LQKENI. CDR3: CASSPQVIGQSLTEAFF.

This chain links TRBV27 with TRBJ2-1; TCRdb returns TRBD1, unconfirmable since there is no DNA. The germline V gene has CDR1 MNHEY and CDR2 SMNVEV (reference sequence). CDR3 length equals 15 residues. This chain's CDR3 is CASSLNGYRDFEQFF.